This record looks at one T cell receptor (beta chain) sequence and its context. The CDR3 runs to 14 residues. Germline loops: CDR1 SNHLY, CDR2 FYNNEI. V trimming: 10 bases; J trimming: 4 bases; junction bases outside the gene matches: 12. The sample originates from a study of blood T cell repertoires in COVID-19. The wider study: The United States, Italy and Spain were the sources of the acute and convalescent COVID-19 samples. Sources were T cells, B-cell-depleted T cells, or PBMCs; the material itself was cDNA or gDNA.

As handled by the study authors: The assay estimated nucleated cells by amplifying reference gene primers. Method: immunoSEQ multiplex PCR; TCRdb's copy keeps in-frame clones and lacks some. For V, J and clone size, that table is used; D and trimming come from the DNA. The table records approximately 190,000 clones, around 89% of them present only once. The sequence came from a man aged 40-49 years with active or convalescent COVID-19. The sequenced sample was peripheral blood. The chain uses TRBV2 and TRBJ1-1, with TRBD1 matching over 7 bases. CDR3 nucleotides: TGTGCCACCCCCAAATACAGGGGCGGCACTGAAGCTTTCTTT. This sequence encodes CATPKYRGGTEAFF.